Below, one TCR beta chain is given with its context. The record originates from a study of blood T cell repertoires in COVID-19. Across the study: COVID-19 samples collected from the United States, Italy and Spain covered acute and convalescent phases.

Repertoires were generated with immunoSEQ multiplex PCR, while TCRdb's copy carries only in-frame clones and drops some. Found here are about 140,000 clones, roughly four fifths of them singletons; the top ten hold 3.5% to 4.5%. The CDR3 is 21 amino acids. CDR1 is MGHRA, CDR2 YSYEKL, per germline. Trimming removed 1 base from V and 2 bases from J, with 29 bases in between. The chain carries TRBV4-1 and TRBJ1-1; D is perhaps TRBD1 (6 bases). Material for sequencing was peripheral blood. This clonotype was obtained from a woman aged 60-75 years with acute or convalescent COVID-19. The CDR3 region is CASSQVRGVSGQLPPNTEAFF. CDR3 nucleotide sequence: TGCGCCAGCAGCCAAGTGAGGGGCGTTTCGGGACAACTACCTCCCAACACTGAAGCTTTCTTT.